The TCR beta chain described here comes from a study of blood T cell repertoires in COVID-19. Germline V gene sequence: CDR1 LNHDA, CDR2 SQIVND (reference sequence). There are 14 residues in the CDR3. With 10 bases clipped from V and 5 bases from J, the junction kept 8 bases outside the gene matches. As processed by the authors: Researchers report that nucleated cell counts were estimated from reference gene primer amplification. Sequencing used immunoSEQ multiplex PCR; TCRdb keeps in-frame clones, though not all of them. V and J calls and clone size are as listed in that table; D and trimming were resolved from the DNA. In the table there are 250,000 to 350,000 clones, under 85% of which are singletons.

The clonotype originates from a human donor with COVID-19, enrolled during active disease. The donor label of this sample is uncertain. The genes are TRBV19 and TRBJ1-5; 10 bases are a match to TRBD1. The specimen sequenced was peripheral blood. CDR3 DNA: TGTGCCACCAGACCGGGGACAGGGGATCAGCCCCAGCATTTT. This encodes CATRPGTGDQPQHF.